Listed below are T cell receptor beta chains from one sample, sequenced in a study of CD8+CD57+ T cells in acquired aplastic anemia. TCRdb ran MiXCR on the reads and lists one entry per CDR3 protein. The sample holds fewer than 250,000 distinct CDR3 sequences, more than 45% seen once. The sample comprised sorted CD4+, CD8+, or CD8+CD57+ T cells (not recorded which) from PBMCs. Receptor source: a human donor with aplastic anemia. Both conserved end residues are part of each CDR3. D genes are given only for firm matches. Clone size is shown for a subset of rows, as once, few, many or a class of expanded clone.

TRBJ2-2 | TRBV24-1 | TRBD1 | few | TGTGCCACCAGTGATCACCCGACAGGGCTTACCGGGGAGCTGTTTTTT | CATSDHPTGLTGELFF
TRBJ2-7 | TRBV19 | - | many | TGTGCCAGTAGTATAGCGGGCATCTACGAGCAGTACTTC | CASSIAGIYEQYF
TRBJ2-1 | TRBV7-9 | TRBD2 | many | TGTGCCAGCAGCTTACCTAGCGGGGGGGACAATGAGCAGTTCTTC | CASSLPSGGDNEQFF
TRBJ2-3 | TRBV20-1 | - | - | TGCAGTGCTCCCGACGGGTTCACAGATACGCAGTATTTT | CSAPDGFTDTQYF
TRBJ2-2 | TRBV6-5 | - | few | TGTGCCAGCAGTTACTCGAATCTCGGGGAGCTGTTTTTT | CASSYSNLGELFF
TRBJ1-2 | TRBV7-9 | - | many | TGTGCCAGCAGCTTAGGCTGGGGACGCCTGGAGAACTATGGCTACACCTTC | CASSLGWGRLENYGYTF
TRBJ2-7 | TRBV2 | - | many | TGTGCCAGCAGTGAAGTGTGGTCGACTATCTCCTACGAGCAGTACTTC | CASSEVWSTISYEQYF
TRBJ1-1 | TRBV7-3 | - | many | TGTGCCAGCAGCTTTCTGCTCGCAACTTCCGGCGGTGAAGCTTTCTTT | CASSFLLATSGGEAFF
TRBJ2-1 | TRBV7-9 | - | - | TGTGCCAGCAGCTTGCAGGGTGGTGAGCAGTTCTTC | CASSLQGGEQFF
TRBJ2-5 | TRBV5-1 | - | many | TGCGCCAGCAGCTTGGCGGGGATTCAAGAGACCCAGTACTTC | CASSLAGIQETQYF
TRBJ2-5 | TRBV2 | - | once | TGTGCCAGCAGCGGGGAACAGAAATCCGGGGAGACCCAGTACTTC | CASSGEQKSGETQYF
TRBJ1-5 | TRBV7-2 | - | few | TGTGCCAGCAGCTCCCCCGTGAAGACGCTAGATAGCAATCAGCCCCAGCATTTT | CASSSPVKTLDSNQPQHF
TRBJ2-5 | TRBV10-3 | - | - | TGTGCCATCAGTTCGGGACTTCAAGAGACCCAGTACTTC | CAISSGLQETQYF
TRBJ2-3 | TRBV7-2 | - | once | TGTGCCAGCAGCCCCTTTGCGGCTAGCCCTAGTACAGATACGCAGTATTTT | CASSPFAASPSTDTQYF
TRBJ2-1 | TRBV7-9 | TRBD2 | many | TGTGCCAGCAGCTTACCGGGGGGGGCCTACAATGAGCAGTTCTTC | CASSLPGGAYNEQFF
TRBJ1-2 | TRBV15 | TRBD1 | - | TGTGCCACCAGCAGAGAGGGACAGGGGGATGGCTACACCTTC | CATSREGQGDGYTF
TRBJ2-5 | TRBV6-4 | - | many | TGTGCCAGCAGTGATGGCAGGGACCAAGAGACCCAGTACTTC | CASSDGRDQETQYF
TRBJ2-7 | TRBV19 | TRBD2 | few | TGTGCCAGTAGTCGGGGGGACCCCTACGAGCAGTACTTC | CASSRGDPYEQYF
TRBJ2-7 | TRBV15 | TRBD1 | - | TGTGCCACCAGCAGAGGCCCGGGACAGGGGCACAACGAGCAGTACTTC | CATSRGPGQGHNEQYF
TRBJ2-1 | TRBV25-1 | - | - | TGTGCCCGCAGTGAGGGGGGGCGGGCGGGAGTCTCCTACAATGAGCAGTTCTTC | CARSEGGRAGVSYNEQFF
TRBJ1-2 | TRBV2 | TRBD1 | once | TGTGCCAGCAGTGAATTAGGAGGGGGGACAGAACTCAATGGCTACACCTTC | CASSELGGGTELNGYTF